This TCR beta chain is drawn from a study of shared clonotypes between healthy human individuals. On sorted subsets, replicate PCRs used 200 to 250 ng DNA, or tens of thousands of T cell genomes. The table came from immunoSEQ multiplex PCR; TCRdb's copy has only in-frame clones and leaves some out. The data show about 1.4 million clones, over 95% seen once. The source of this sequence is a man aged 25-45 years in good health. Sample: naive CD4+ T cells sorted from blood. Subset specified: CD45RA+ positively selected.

Here the CDR3 reads CASSLAWDSNQPQHF. The CDR3 bases are TGTGCCAGCAGCCTCGCGTGGGATAGCAATCAGCCCCAGCATTTT. The chain links TRBV5-6 to TRBJ1-5; D unclear. Per germline, CDR1 SGHDT and CDR2 YYEEEE. The CDR3 has 15 residues. The V end lost 4 bases, the J end lost 0 bases, and 11 bases lay between the germline ends.